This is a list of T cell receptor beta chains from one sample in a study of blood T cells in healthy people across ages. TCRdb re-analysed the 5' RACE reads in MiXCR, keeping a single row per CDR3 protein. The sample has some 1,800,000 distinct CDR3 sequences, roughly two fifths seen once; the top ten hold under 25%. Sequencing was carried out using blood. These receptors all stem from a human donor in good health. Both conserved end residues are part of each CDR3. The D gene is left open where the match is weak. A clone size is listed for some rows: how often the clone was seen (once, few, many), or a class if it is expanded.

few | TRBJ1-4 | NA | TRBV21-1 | CASILRGRIPEKLFF | TGTGCCAGCATCCTCCGTGGACGAATCCCTGAAAAACTGTTTTTT
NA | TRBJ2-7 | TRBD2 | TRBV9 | CASSPTSASSYEQYF | TGTGCCAGCAGCCCTACTAGCGCGAGCTCCTACGAGCAGTACTTC
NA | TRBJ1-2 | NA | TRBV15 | CATSRGGGGYTF | TGTGCCACCAGCAGAGGCGGGGGTGGCTACACCTTC
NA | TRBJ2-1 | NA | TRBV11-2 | CASSFTNTDNEQFF | TGTGCCAGCAGCTTCACCAATACAGACAATGAGCAGTTCTTC
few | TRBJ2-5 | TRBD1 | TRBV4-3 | CASSHDADREKTQYF | TGCGCCAGCAGCCACGACGCGGACAGGGAGAAGACCCAGTACTTC
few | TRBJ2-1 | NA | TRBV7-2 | CASSLGGGDLSYNEQFF | TGTGCCAGCAGCTTAGGTGGCGGGGACCTTTCCTACAATGAGCAGTTCTTC
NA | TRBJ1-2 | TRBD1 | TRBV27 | CASSRVRDSYGYTF | TGTGCCAGCAGTCGCGTCCGGGACAGCTATGGCTACACCTTC
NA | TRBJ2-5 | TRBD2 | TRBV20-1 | CSAIRIAGAETQYF | TGCAGTGCTATTCGGATAGCGGGAGCAGAGACCCAGTACTTC
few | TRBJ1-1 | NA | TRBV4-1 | CASSQGRARGNTEAFF | TGCGCCAGCAGCCAGGGCAGAGCGAGGGGGAACACTGAAGCTTTCTTT
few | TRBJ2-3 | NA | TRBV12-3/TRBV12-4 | CASSLGVLDTDTQYF | TGTGCCAGCAGTTTAGGGGTTCTCGACACAGATACGCAGTATTTT
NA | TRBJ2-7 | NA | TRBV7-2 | CASSLVGIPTYEQYF | TGTGCCAGCAGCTTAGTAGGGATCCCGACCTACGAGCAGTACTTC
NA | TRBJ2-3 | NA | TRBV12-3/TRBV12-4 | CASSLDQVSTDTQYF | TGTGCCAGCAGTTTAGACCAGGTGAGCACAGATACGCAGTATTTT
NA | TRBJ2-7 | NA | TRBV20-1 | CSARPTGTPFYEQYF | TGCAGTGCTAGACCAACTGGGACTCCTTTCTACGAGCAGTACTTC
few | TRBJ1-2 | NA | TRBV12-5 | CASGLVGVYGYTF | TGTGCTAGTGGTTTGGTAGGGGTCTATGGCTACACCTTC
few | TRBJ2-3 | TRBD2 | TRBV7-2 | CASRRTSGETDTQYF | TGTGCCAGCAGAAGGACTAGCGGGGAGACGGATACGCAGTATTTT
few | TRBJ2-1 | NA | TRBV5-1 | CARTHRSTNSYNEQFF | TGCGCCAGGACCCATCGATCGACAAACTCCTACAATGAGCAGTTCTTC
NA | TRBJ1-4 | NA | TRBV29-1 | CSVPDSRNEKLFF | TGCAGCGTCCCGGACTCCCGTAATGAAAAACTGTTTTTT
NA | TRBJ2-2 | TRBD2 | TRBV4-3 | CASSPGLAPPDTGELFF | TGCGCCAGCAGCCCGGGACTAGCCCCACCAGACACCGGGGAGCTGTTTTTT
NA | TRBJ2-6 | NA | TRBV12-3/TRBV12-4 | CASSLTGNAGANVLTF | TGTGCCAGCAGTTTAACGGGGAACGCTGGGGCCAACGTCCTGACTTTC
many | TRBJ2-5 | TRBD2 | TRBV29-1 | CSVRRGGYQETQYF | TGCAGCGTTAGGCGGGGGGGATACCAAGAGACCCAGTACTTC
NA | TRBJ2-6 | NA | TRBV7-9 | CASIFTGTGGSGANVLTF | TGTGCCAGCATCTTTACCGGAACAGGAGGTTCAGGGGCCAACGTCCTGACTTTC
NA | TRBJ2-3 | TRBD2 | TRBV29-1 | CSVGRTSGVADTQYF | TGCAGCGTTGGGCGGACTAGCGGGGTGGCGGATACGCAGTATTTT
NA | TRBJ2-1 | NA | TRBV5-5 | CASTEGSQAAIEQFF | TGTGCCAGCACCGAGGGGTCGCAGGCGGCAATTGAGCAGTTCTTC
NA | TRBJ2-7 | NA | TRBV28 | CASSLQTTENEQYF | TGTGCCAGCAGTTTACAAACCACAGAGAACGAGCAGTACTTC
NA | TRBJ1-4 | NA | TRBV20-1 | CSASRRDNEKLFF | TGCAGTGCTAGTAGACGGGATAATGAAAAACTGTTTTTT
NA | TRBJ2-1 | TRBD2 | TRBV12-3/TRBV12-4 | CASSPLLAGAYNEQFF | TGTGCCAGCAGTCCCCTACTAGCGGGGGCATACAATGAGCAGTTCTTC
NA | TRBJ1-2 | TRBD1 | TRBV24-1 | CATSEPRQGGGPYGYTF | TGTGCCACCAGTGAACCCCGACAGGGTGGGGGACCCTATGGCTACACCTTC
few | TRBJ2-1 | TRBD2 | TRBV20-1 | CSARARSGSSYNEQFF | TGCAGTGCTAGAGCCCGCAGCGGGAGCTCCTACAATGAGCAGTTCTTC
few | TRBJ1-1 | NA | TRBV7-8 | CTSSLQEEAFF | TGTACCAGCAGCTTACAAGAGGAAGCTTTCTTT
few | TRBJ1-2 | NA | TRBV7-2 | CASSPPDRVGYTF | TGTGCCAGCAGCCCACCGGATAGGGTTGGCTACACCTTC
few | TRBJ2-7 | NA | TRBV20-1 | CSARLRVTYEQYF | TGCAGTGCTAGATTGAGGGTCACCTACGAGCAGTACTTC
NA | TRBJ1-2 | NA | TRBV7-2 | CASSLDSGVSGYTF | TGTGCCAGCAGCTTAGATTCGGGGGTTAGTGGCTACACCTTC